The clone carrying this TCR beta chain was seen many times. The data were taken from a study of identical twins. TCRdb used MiXCR to reprocess the 5' RACE reads, holding one entry per CDR3 protein. Among about 450,000 distinct CDR3 sequences listed, roughly 18% were seen once. The CDR3 sequence is 14 residues long. Germline CDR1 KGHSH, CDR2 LQKENI. V dropped 2 bases and J dropped 11; count of bases not matched to a gene: 7. The V call is TRBV18, the J call TRBJ1-3, with 9 bases fitting TRBD1. The sequence derives from a man between 45 and 60 years old in good health. Input material: naive T cells sorted from blood. CDR3 protein: CASSPLGQGVAIYF. CDR3 nucleotide sequence: TGTGCCAGCTCACCATTGGGACAGGGAGTCGCCATATATTTT.